This T cell receptor (beta chain) appears in the sequencing data of a study of blood T cell repertoires in COVID-19. V lost 4 bases and J lost 0, with 21 bases in between. CDR1 and CDR2 from the germline V gene are SQVTM and ANQGSEA. CDR3 length equals 17 residues. A Seattle source enrolled patients during active infection and followed them longitudinally. Assay: immunoSEQ multiplex PCR; the TCRdb copy retains only in-frame clones and omits some. The data hold 400,000 to 450,000 clones, with approximately 89% observed a single time. The clonotype comes from a woman between 50 and 59 years old with COVID-19, enrolled during active disease. The chain employs TRBV29-1 and TRBJ2-5; a possible D gene is TRBD1 (6 bases). The material sequenced was peripheral blood. The CDR3, as DNA: TGCAGCGTTGGGAAGGGAGTGGACAGTGGATACCAAGAGACCCAGTACTTC. It specifies CSVGKGVDSGYQETQYF. The full variable domain, in which reference TRBV29-1 and TRBJ2-5 provide the parts outside the CDR3, is SAVISQKPSRDICQRGTSLTIQCQVDSQVTMMFWYRQQPGQSLTLIATANQGSEATYESGFVIDKFPISRPNLTFSTLTVSNMSPEDSSIYLCSVGKGVDSGYQETQYFGPGTRLLVL.